The 28 T cell receptor beta chains below were found in one sample sequenced in a study of blood T cell repertoires in COVID-19. Measured with immunoSEQ multiplex PCR; TCRdb has only the in-frame clones, and not every one. This repertoire shows fewer than 55,000 clones, roughly 70% found once; its top ten account for approximately 9%. What was sequenced was peripheral blood. The receptor set was obtained from a woman aged 70-85 years with acute or convalescent COVID-19.

This sequence joins TRBV11-2 and TRBJ2-7, with 9 bases aligning to TRBD1. Germline assignment: CDR1 SGHAT and CDR2 FQNNGV. The junction had 5 bases not matched to a gene; V was cut back by 5 bases and J by 3 bases. This CDR3 is built from 14 residues. The CDR3 loop is CASSSRDRDYEQYF. CDR3 sequence (DNA): TGTGCCAGCAGCAGCCGGGACAGGGACTACGAGCAGTACTTC. The full variable domain, with the rest looked up from reference TRBV11-2 and TRBJ2-7, is EAGVAQSPRYKIIEKRQSVAFWCNPISGHATLYWYQQILGQGPKLLIQFQNNGVVDDSQLPKDRFSAERLKGVDSTLKIQPAKLEDSAVYLCASSSRDRDYEQYFGPGTRLTVT.

The chain employs TRBV30 and TRBJ1-3, with 9 bases matching TRBD1. The CDR3 sequence is 15 residues long. Germline-derived CDR1 and CDR2 are GTSNPN and SVGIG (reference sequence). V lost 4 bases, J lost 0 bases, and 4 bases stayed unmatched. As DNA, the CDR3 is TGTGCCTGGACCGGACAGGGGATCTCTGGAAACACCATATATTTT. Protein: CAWTGQGISGNTIYF.

The chain has TRBV7-6 and TRBJ2-7; 8 nucleotides agree with TRBD2. Germline assignment: CDR1 SGHVS and CDR2 FNYEAQ. CDR3 length: 18 amino acids. V shed 1 base, J shed 0 bases, and the junction held 11 bases outside the gene matches. The CDR3 loop reads CASSLGTSRGASSYEQYF. CDR3 in DNA: TGTGCCAGCAGCTTAGGGACCTCGCGGGGGGCAAGCTCCTACGAGCAGTACTTC. Looking up the rest from reference TRBV7-6 and TRBJ2-7 gives the full variable domain: GAGVSQSPRYKVTKRGQDVALRCDPISGHVSLYWYRQALGQGPEFLTYFNYEAQQDKSGLPNDRFSAERPEGSISTLTIQRTEQRDSAMYRCASSLGTSRGASSYEQYFGPGTRLTVT.

The V and J genes are TRBV19 and TRBJ1-2; TRBD1 might be the D (5 bases). Trimming pared 3 bases from V and 3 bases from J, leaving 8 bases between. Germline V gives CDR1 LNHDA, CDR2 SQIVND (reference sequence). This CDR3 is 13 amino acids long. CDR3 protein: CASSMTAHYGYTF. In DNA form, the CDR3 reads TGTGCCAGTAGTATGACAGCCCACTATGGCTACACCTTC. The variable domain in full, with the rest retrieved from reference TRBV19 and TRBJ1-2, is DGGITQSPKYLFRKEGQNVTLSCEQNLNHDAMYWYRQDPGQGLRLIYYSQIVNDFQKGDIAEGYSVSREKKESFPLTVTSAQKNPTAFYLCASSMTAHYGYTFGSGTRLTVV.

This clone showed up just a few times. The chain is built from TRBV2 and TRBJ1-2; the match to TRBD1 covers 12 bases. V was pared by 5 bases and J by 5 bases, with 9 bases of the junction left unmatched. Per germline, CDR1 SNHLY and CDR2 FYNNEI. The CDR3 consists of 16 residues. DNA of the CDR3: TGTGCCAGCAGTCCCGGGACAGGGGGCGCCGGGTATGGCTACACCTTC. Its protein is CASSPGTGGAGYGYTF.

The chain is built from TRBV7-9 and TRBJ1-6; 8 bases are shared with TRBD1. V dropped 5 bases and J dropped 7; count of bases not matched to a gene: 7. The CDR3 spans 15 residues. Germline CDR1 is SEHNR and CDR2 is FQNEAQ (reference sequence). The CDR3 nucleotides read TGTGCCAGCAGCCCCGGGACAGGAGACAATTCACCCCTCCACTTT. This translates into CASSPGTGDNSPLHF.

This clone showed up just a few times. The chain recombines TRBV11-2 with TRBJ2-7; TRBD2 is a possible D gene (6 bases). Between the trimmed V and J ends, which lost 5 bases and 3 bases, there was a span of 14 bases. The CDR3 contains 14 residues. CDR1 is SGHAT and CDR2 is FQNNGV in the germline V gene. The CDR3 here is CASSMEGGVYEQYF. The CDR3 nucleotides are TGTGCCAGCAGCATGGAGGGTGGTGTCTACGAGCAGTACTTC.

The CDR3 DNA reads as TGTGCCAGCTCAGAGACCATGCTAGCGGGAAGAGGCACCGGGGAGCTGTTTTTT. It encodes CASSETMLAGRGTGELFF. This chain connects TRBV18 to TRBJ2-2; the match to TRBD2 covers 9 bases. The germline V gene encodes CDR1 KGHSH and CDR2 LQKENI. The CDR3 is 18 amino acids. The junction had 14 bases not matched to a gene; V was cut back by 5 bases and J by 4 bases.

The rearrangement links TRBV6-5 to TRBJ1-6; D unresolved. The CDR3 has 13 amino acids. V was pared by 6 bases and J by 0 bases, with 3 bases between. CDR1 is MNHEY, CDR2 SVGAGI, per germline. CDR3 in amino acids: CASSGSYNSPLHF. Here the CDR3 DNA reads TGTGCCAGCAGCGGCTCCTATAATTCACCCCTCCACTTT.

J is TRBJ1-2 and V is TRBV18; D remains unclear. CDR3 length: 16 residues. Per germline, CDR1 KGHSH and CDR2 LQKENI. V lost 2 bases and J 0 bases, leaving 13 bases between the germline ends. DNA for the CDR3: TGTGCCAGCTCACCAGGAACGGGAGCAGCTAACTATGGCTACACCTTC. Residues: CASSPGTGAANYGYTF. The complete variable domain, with remaining parts taken from reference TRBV18 and TRBJ1-2, reads NAGVMQNPRHLVRRRGQEARLRCSPMKGHSHVYWYRQLPEEGLKFMVYLQKENIIDESGMPKERFSAEFPKEGPSILRIQQVVRGDSAAYFCASSPGTGAANYGYTFGSGTRLTVV.

The rearrangement uses TRBV2 and TRBJ1-2; a weak D match, TRBD1 (5 bases). Trimming shortened V by 5 bases and J by 9 bases, and 19 bases separated the two germline ends. The CDR3 consists of 14 residues. Looked up from germline, CDR1 is SNHLY and CDR2 is FYNNEI. Here the CDR3 reads CASSSETVVFSYTF. The DNA for the CDR3 is TGTGCCAGCAGTTCTGAGACAGTGGTCTTTAGCTACACCTTC. Full variable domain (rest looked up from reference TRBV2 and TRBJ1-2): EPEVTQTPSHQVTQMGQEVILRCVPISNHLYFYWYRQILGQKVEFLVSFYNNEISEKSEIFDDQFSVERPDGSNFTLKIRSTKLEDSAMYFCASSSETVVFSYTFGSGTRLTVV.

The rearrangement links TRBV19 to TRBJ2-1, with 7 bases that match TRBD2. The CDR3 has 14 amino acids. Germline V gene lookup returns CDR1 LNHDA and CDR2 SQIVND (reference sequence). Trimming removed 3 bases from V and 6 bases from J; junction bases left unmatched: 5. The CDR3 coding sequence is TGTGCCAGTAGTATGCGGGAGAGGGGCAATGAGCAGTTCTTC. As protein: CASSMRERGNEQFF.

The genes are TRBV28 and TRBJ1-5; TRBD1 aligns across 12 bases. The CDR3 consists of 17 residues. The germline V gene encodes CDR1 MDHEN and CDR2 SYDVKM. The V segment lost 3 bases and the J segment 3 bases; nucleotides outside the gene matches: 6. CDR3 coding DNA: TGTGCCAGCAGTTTGCTGGGACAGGGGGCGAACAATCAGCCCCAGCATTTT. Its translation is CASSLLGQGANNQPQHF.

The chain recombines TRBV6-6 with TRBJ2-7; 8 bases fit TRBD1. V dropped 6 bases and J dropped 3; count of bases not matched to a gene: 10. This CDR3 spans 15 amino acids. The germline V gene has CDR1 MNHNY and CDR2 SVGAGI (reference sequence). The CDR3 bases are TGTGCCAGCAGCCTTCCTGGGACAGGCGACTACGAGCAGTACTTC. Translated, it gives CASSLPGTGDYEQYF.

This chain connects TRBV18 to TRBJ2-1; TRBD2 matches at 12 bases. CDR1 and CDR2 (germline): KGHSH, LQKENI. The CDR3 length is 18 residues. With V trimmed by 0 bases and J by 7 bases, 10 bases remained unmatched. The CDR3 loop reads CASSPPVSLAGGGNEQFF. Written as DNA, the CDR3 is TGTGCCAGCTCACCACCGGTCAGCCTAGCGGGAGGGGGGAATGAGCAGTTCTTC.

The chain links TRBV9 to TRBJ1-1, with TRBD1 identical over 8 bases. CDR3 length: 14 amino acids. Germline V gives CDR1 SGDLS, CDR2 YYNGEE. V trimming: 4 bases; J trimming: 3 bases; junction bases outside the gene matches: 5. The CDR3 DNA reads as TGTGCCAGCAGCCAGGGGGCGGGGGACACTGAAGCTTTCTTT. Translation gives CASSQGAGDTEAFF.

V is TRBV5-1 and J is TRBJ1-3, with 7 nucleotides matching TRBD1. CDR3 length: 14 amino acids. V shed 0 bases, J shed 4 bases, and the junction held 1 base outside the gene matches. CDR1 SGHRS and CDR2 YFSETQ come from the germline V gene. The DNA for the CDR3 is TGCGCCAGCAGCTTGGTGACAGGGGGAAACACCATATATTTT. Its protein is CASSLVTGGNTIYF.

This chain links TRBV5-1 with TRBJ2-2; D may be TRBD2 (6 bases). Germline CDR1 SGHRS, CDR2 YFSETQ. The CDR3 has 15 residues. V gave up 0 bases and J gave up 1 base, with 7 bases separating them. CDR3 bases: TGCGCCAGCAGCTTGGAGGGACTGAACACCGGGGAGCTGTTTTTT. Translation: CASSLEGLNTGELFF.

The V and J genes are TRBV11-1 and TRBJ1-1; tentative D call: TRBD1 (6 bases). The CDR3 has 13 amino acids. With 2 bases removed from V and 4 bases from J, the gap between germline ends came to 8 bases. Per germline, CDR1 SGHAT and CDR2 FQDESV (reference sequence). The CDR3: CASSLLGATEAFF. The CDR3 DNA is TGTGCCAGCAGCTTACTGGGGGCCACTGAAGCTTTCTTT.

This sequence joins TRBV7-2 and TRBJ1-2; 8 nucleotides agree with TRBD1. V dropped 1 base and J dropped 8; count of bases not matched to a gene: 15. This CDR3 has 17 amino acids. CDR1 is SGHTA and CDR2 is FQGNSA in the germline V gene. DNA of the CDR3: TGTGCCAGCAGCTTAGATGCCGGGACAGGCAACCGTGGGGGCTACACCTTC. Its translation is CASSLDAGTGNRGGYTF.

The chain employs TRBV18 and TRBJ1-6; TRBD1 agrees at 10 bases. After removal of 1 base from V and 8 bases from J, the junction contained 2 bases not matched to a gene. This CDR3 has 15 amino acids. Germline lookup yields CDR1 KGHSH and CDR2 LQKENI. CDR3 coding DNA: TGTGCCAGCTCACCACGGGACAGGGGTGATTCACCCCTCCACTTT. Protein sequence: CASSPRDRGDSPLHF. The full variable domain, with the rest looked up from reference TRBV18 and TRBJ1-6, is NAGVMQNPRHLVRRRGQEARLRCSPMKGHSHVYWYRQLPEEGLKFMVYLQKENIIDESGMPKERFSAEFPKEGPSILRIQQVVRGDSAAYFCASSPRDRGDSPLHFGNGTRLTVT.

This clone was seen more than once but under ten times. Other DNA sequences in this sample translate to the same CDR3. V gene TRBV20-1 combines with J gene TRBJ2-1; 9 bases match TRBD2. V shed 5 bases, J shed 10 bases, and the junction held 0 bases outside the gene matches. CDR1 and CDR2 from the germline V gene are DFQATT and SNEGSKA (reference sequence). The length of the CDR3 is 10 residues. This chain's CDR3 is CSAGLAEQFF. As DNA, the CDR3 is TGCAGTGCTGGACTAGCGGAGCAGTTCTTC.

This chain joins TRBV10-3 and TRBJ2-2, with a possible D match to TRBD2 (6 bases). From germline, CDR1 is ENHRY and CDR2 SYGVKD. V lost 6 bases to trimming and J lost 3 bases, with 11 bases between them. This CDR3 spans 14 amino acids. The CDR3 DNA sequence: TGTGCCATCAGCGGAGGGGTGGACACCGGGGAGCTGTTTTTT. Its translation: CAISGGVDTGELFF.

The chain has TRBV4-1 and TRBJ1-4; D not certain. Germline CDR1 and CDR2: MGHRA and YSYEKL. The CDR3 has 14 residues. V lost 2 bases, J lost 8 bases, and 12 bases lay in between. CDR3 in amino acids: CASSQPLRGEKLFF. The CDR3 DNA sequence: TGCGCCAGCAGCCAACCCCTCCGGGGAGAAAAACTGTTTTTT.

This clone was found a few times. This chain uses TRBV7-9 with TRBJ2-7, with 8 bases aligning to TRBD2. The J segment lost 7 bases and the V segment lost 1 base, leaving 9 bases of the junction unmatched. This CDR3 contains 15 residues. Germline assignment: CDR1 SEHNR and CDR2 FQNEAQ (reference sequence). CDR3 in DNA: TGTGCCAGCAGCTTAGGCTTTGCGGGGGGTGTTGAGCAGTACTTC. It is translated as CASSLGFAGGVEQYF.

This clone appeared a few times. V is TRBV21-1 and J is TRBJ1-2. TRBV21-1 is described as a pseudogene. This CDR3 contains 16 residues. The CDR3: CASSNGGGAGNYGYTF. Written as DNA, the CDR3 is TGTGCCAGCAGCAACGGCGGGGGCGCGGGGAACTATGGCTACACCTTC.

The chain carries TRBV20-1 and TRBJ1-2; no definite D call. Trimming took 5 bases from V and 3 from J, leaving 7 bases between them. The germline V gene has CDR1 DFQATT and CDR2 SNEGSKA (reference sequence). The CDR3 is 11 residues long. CDR3 sequence reads: CSAPLDYGYTF. CDR3 in DNA: TGCAGTGCTCCCCTTGACTATGGCTACACCTTC.

The rearrangement uses TRBV3-1 (or the pseudogene TRBV3-2) and TRBJ2-7; D might be TRBD2 (6 bases). The length of the CDR3 is 14 residues. Germline V gene data show CDR1 as LGHDT and CDR2 as YNNKEL (reference sequence). Between the trimmed V and J ends, which lost 6 bases and 0 bases, there was a span of 12 bases. CDR3 in amino acids: CASSPRGNSYEQYF. In DNA form, the CDR3 reads TGTGCCAGCAGTCCCCGGGGGAACTCCTACGAGCAGTACTTC.